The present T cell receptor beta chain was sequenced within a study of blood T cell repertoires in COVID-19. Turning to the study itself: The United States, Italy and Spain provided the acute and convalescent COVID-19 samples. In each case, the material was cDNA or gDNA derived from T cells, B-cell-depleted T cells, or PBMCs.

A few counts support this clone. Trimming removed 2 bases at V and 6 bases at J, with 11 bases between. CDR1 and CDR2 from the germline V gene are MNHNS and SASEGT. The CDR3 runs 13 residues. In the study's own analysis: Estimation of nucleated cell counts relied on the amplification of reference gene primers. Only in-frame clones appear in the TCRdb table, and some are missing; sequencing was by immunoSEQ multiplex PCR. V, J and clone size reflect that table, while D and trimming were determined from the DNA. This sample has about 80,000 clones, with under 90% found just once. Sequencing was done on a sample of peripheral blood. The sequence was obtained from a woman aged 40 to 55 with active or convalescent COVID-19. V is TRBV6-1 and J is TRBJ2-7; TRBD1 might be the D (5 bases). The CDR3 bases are TGTGCCAGCAGTGAAATTGGGGCAACCGAGCAGTACTTC. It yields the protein CASSEIGATEQYF.